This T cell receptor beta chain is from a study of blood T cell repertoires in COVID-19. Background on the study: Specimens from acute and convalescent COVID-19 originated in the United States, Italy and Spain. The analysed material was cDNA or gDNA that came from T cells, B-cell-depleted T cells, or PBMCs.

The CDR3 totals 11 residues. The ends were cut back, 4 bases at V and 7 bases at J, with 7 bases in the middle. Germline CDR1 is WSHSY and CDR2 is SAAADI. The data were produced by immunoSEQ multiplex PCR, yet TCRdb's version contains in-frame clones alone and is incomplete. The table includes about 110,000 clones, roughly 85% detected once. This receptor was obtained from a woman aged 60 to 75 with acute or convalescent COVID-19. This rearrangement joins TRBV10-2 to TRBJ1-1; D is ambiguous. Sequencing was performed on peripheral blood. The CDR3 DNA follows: TGCGCCAGCAGTGCGGTTGATGAAGCTTTCTTT. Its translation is CASSAVDEAFF.